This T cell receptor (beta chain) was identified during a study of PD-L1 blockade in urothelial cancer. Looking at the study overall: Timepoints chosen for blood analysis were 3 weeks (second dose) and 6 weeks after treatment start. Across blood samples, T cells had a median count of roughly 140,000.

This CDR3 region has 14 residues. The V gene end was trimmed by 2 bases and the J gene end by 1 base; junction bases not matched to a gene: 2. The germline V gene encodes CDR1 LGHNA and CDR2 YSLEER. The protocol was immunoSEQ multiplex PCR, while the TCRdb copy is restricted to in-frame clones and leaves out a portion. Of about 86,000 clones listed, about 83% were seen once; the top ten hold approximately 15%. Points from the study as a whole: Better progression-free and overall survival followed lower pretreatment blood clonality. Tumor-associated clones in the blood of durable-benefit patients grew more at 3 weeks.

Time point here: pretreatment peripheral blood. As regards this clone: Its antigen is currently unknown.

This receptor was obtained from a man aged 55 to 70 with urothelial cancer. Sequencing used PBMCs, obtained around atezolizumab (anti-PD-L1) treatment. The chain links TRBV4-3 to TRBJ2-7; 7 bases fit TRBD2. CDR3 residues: CASSQSSGSYEQYF. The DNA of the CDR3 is TGCGCCAGCAGCCAATCTAGCGGTTCCTACGAGCAGTACTTC.